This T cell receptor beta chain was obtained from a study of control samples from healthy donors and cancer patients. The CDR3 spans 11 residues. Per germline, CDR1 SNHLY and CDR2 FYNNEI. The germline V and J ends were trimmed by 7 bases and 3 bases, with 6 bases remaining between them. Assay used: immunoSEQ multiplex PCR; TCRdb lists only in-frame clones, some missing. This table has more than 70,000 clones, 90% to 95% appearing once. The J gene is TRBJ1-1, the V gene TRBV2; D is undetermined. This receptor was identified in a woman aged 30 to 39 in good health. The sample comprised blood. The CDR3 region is CASKVDTEAFF. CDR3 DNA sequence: TGTGCCAGCAAGGTAGACACTGAAGCTTTCTTT.